This T cell receptor (beta chain) was captured by sequencing in a study of shared clonotypes between healthy human individuals. At the level of the study: Three plates each covered CD4 naive and memory; CD8 naive two, CD8 memory one. Study findings and constraints: Generation probabilities were higher for clonotypes shared across all four sorted-subset donors than for unshared ones. Measured sharing among donors was expected to vary with sequencing depth.

On this clone itself: Its specificity is unknown.

Original data processing: Junction-only sequences without quality scores came from ImmunoSEQ, so filtering differed. Measured with immunoSEQ multiplex PCR; TCRdb has only the in-frame clones, and not every one. V and J calls and clone size are copied from that table; D and trimming were computed from the DNA. The profile covers about 2.4 million clones, with 80% to 95% appearing a single time and about 0.38% taken by the ten largest. The sequenced sample consisted of naive CD4+ T cells from PBMCs. Indicated subset: CD45RA+ positively selected. This TCR derives from a man between 18 and 35 years old in good health. Some clones in this sample may be carry-over from other donors' samples.

The CDR3 nucleotides are TGTGCCAGCAGCGCCAAAACTGGGGTGGCAGATACGCAGTATTTT. Its translation is CASSAKTGVADTQYF. The chain has TRBV9 and TRBJ2-3; D is unresolved. Germline CDR1 is SGDLS and CDR2 is YYNGEE. Deletions cut 3 bases from V and 4 bases from J, with 15 bases between. This CDR3 contains 15 residues.